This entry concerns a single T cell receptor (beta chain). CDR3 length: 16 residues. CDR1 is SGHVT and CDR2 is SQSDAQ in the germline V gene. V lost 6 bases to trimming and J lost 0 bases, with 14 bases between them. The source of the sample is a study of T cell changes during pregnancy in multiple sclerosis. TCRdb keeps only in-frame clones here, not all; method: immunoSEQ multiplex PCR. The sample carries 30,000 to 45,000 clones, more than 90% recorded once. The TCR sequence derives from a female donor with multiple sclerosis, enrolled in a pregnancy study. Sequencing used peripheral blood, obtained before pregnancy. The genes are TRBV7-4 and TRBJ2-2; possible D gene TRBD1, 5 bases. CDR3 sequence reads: CASSPEDTANTGELFF. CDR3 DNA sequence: TGTGCCAGCAGTCCAGAGGACACCGCGAACACCGGGGAGCTGTTTTTT.